A single sample gave rise to the 9 T cell receptor beta chains below, sequenced in a study of beta chain features in type 1 diabetes. Study-wide results and limits: All four CD4+ subsets of Type 1 diabetes patients contained TCRB CDR3s that were moderately but significantly shorter.

The study reverse transcribed the entire isolated RNA, so it sequenced expressed TCRB transcripts. Clones were read by immunoSEQ multiplex PCR, and TCRdb kept only the in-frame ones, dropping some. The top ten hold approximately 0.043% of the sample, which has 600,000 or so clones, over 11% seen once. For these receptors, no antigen is known. The sequenced material came from naive CD4+ T cells from blood. The origin of the receptors is a man between 18 and 35 years old with type 1 diabetes.

This clone came up a few times. The chain couples TRBV7-9 to TRBJ1-2; D is unclear. Germline values: CDR1 SEHNR, CDR2 FQNEAQ (reference sequence). Between the trimmed V and J ends, which lost 5 bases and 6 bases, there was a span of 7 bases. The CDR3 runs 11 residues. In nucleotides, the CDR3 is TGTGCCAGCAGCCAAGGACATGGCTACACCTTC. It yields the protein CASSQGHGYTF.

The CDR3 here is CASSRAGAPSWQFF. In DNA form, the CDR3 reads TGTGCCAGCAGCCGGGCAGGGGCCCCTTCGTGGCAGTTCTTC. This chain uses TRBV14 with TRBJ2-1, with D possibly matching TRBD1 (6 bases). The ends were cut back, 4 bases at V and 12 bases at J, with 19 bases in the middle. CDR1 and CDR2 from the germline V gene are SGHDN and FVKESK. CDR3 length equals 14 residues.

This clone turned up a few times. The V and J genes are TRBV19 and TRBJ2-3; 10 nucleotides line up with TRBD2. CDR1 is LNHDA, CDR2 SQIVND, per germline (reference sequence). The trim removed 8 bases at V and 4 bases at J, leaving 12 bases unmatched. This CDR3 has 16 residues. The CDR3: CASGPSGGENADTQYF. DNA of the CDR3: TGTGCCAGTGGGCCTAGCGGGGGAGAGAATGCAGATACGCAGTATTTT.

This clone was seen only a few times. The genes are TRBV5-1 and TRBJ2-7; no firm D call. Germline CDR1 SGHRS, CDR2 YFSETQ. V dropped 4 bases and J dropped 4 bases, with 12 bases sitting between them. CDR3 size: 13 residues. CDR3 DNA: TGCGCCAGCAGCGACGGTTTTGTTTACGAGCAGTACTTC. This codes for CASSDGFVYEQYF.

The rearrangement links TRBV7-9 to TRBJ2-3; D unresolved. The V end was cut by 6 bases, the J end by 0 bases, with 19 bases between. Germline assignment: CDR1 SEHNR and CDR2 FQNEAQ (reference sequence). CDR3 length: 17 amino acids. This chain's CDR3 is CASRPPLGTSSTDTQYF. The CDR3 nucleotides read TGTGCCAGCAGACCCCCCTTGGGTACCTCTAGCACAGATACGCAGTATTTT. Full variable domain (missing parts from reference TRBV7-9 and TRBJ2-3): DTGVSQNPRHKITKRGQNVTFRCDPISEHNRLYWYRQTLGQGPEFLTYFQNEAQLEKSRLLSDRFSAERPKGSFSTLEIQRTEQGDSAMYLCASRPPLGTSSTDTQYFGPGTRLTVL.

This chain uses TRBV15 with TRBJ1-3, with D possibly being TRBD1 (6 bases). The length of the CDR3 is 14 residues. Germline V gene sequence: CDR1 LNHNV, CDR2 YYDKDF (reference sequence). The CDR3 DNA reads as TGTGCTTCGGGCCCGGGACACTCTGGAAACACCATATATTTT. Translation gives CASGPGHSGNTIYF.

The chain joins TRBV5-8 to TRBJ2-1, with 11 positions matching TRBD1. CDR1 is SGHTS and CDR2 is YDEGEE in the germline V gene. The CDR3 is 14 residues long. After removal of 5 bases from V and 8 bases from J, the junction contained 6 bases not matched to a gene. The CDR3 DNA follows: TGTGCCAGCAGTCCGGGACAGGGGGTATATGAGCAGTTCTTC. It translates to CASSPGQGVYEQFF.

The gene calls are TRBV7-9 and TRBJ1-4; tentative D call: TRBD1 (6 bases). V was shortened by 2 bases and J by 5 bases, with 18 bases between the two germline ends. Per the germline V gene, CDR1 is SEHNR and CDR2 is FQNEAQ (reference sequence). CDR3 length: 17 residues. The CDR3 nucleotides read TGTGCCAGCAGCTTACGAGCGCACAGGGACTCAAATGAAAAACTGTTTTTT. Protein product: CASSLRAHRDSNEKLFF.

In this sample, this clone turned up a few times. An end of the junction differs from the germline gene, which may be a read error. The rearrangement joins TRBV19 to TRBJ2-3; possibly TRBD2 for D (7 bases). The CDR3 covers 14 residues. Per germline, CDR1 LNHDA and CDR2 SQIVND (reference sequence). CDR3 sequence reads: CATSDRGGSDTQYF. DNA for the CDR3: TGCGCTACCTCGGATAGGGGGGGGTCAGATACGCAGTATTTT.